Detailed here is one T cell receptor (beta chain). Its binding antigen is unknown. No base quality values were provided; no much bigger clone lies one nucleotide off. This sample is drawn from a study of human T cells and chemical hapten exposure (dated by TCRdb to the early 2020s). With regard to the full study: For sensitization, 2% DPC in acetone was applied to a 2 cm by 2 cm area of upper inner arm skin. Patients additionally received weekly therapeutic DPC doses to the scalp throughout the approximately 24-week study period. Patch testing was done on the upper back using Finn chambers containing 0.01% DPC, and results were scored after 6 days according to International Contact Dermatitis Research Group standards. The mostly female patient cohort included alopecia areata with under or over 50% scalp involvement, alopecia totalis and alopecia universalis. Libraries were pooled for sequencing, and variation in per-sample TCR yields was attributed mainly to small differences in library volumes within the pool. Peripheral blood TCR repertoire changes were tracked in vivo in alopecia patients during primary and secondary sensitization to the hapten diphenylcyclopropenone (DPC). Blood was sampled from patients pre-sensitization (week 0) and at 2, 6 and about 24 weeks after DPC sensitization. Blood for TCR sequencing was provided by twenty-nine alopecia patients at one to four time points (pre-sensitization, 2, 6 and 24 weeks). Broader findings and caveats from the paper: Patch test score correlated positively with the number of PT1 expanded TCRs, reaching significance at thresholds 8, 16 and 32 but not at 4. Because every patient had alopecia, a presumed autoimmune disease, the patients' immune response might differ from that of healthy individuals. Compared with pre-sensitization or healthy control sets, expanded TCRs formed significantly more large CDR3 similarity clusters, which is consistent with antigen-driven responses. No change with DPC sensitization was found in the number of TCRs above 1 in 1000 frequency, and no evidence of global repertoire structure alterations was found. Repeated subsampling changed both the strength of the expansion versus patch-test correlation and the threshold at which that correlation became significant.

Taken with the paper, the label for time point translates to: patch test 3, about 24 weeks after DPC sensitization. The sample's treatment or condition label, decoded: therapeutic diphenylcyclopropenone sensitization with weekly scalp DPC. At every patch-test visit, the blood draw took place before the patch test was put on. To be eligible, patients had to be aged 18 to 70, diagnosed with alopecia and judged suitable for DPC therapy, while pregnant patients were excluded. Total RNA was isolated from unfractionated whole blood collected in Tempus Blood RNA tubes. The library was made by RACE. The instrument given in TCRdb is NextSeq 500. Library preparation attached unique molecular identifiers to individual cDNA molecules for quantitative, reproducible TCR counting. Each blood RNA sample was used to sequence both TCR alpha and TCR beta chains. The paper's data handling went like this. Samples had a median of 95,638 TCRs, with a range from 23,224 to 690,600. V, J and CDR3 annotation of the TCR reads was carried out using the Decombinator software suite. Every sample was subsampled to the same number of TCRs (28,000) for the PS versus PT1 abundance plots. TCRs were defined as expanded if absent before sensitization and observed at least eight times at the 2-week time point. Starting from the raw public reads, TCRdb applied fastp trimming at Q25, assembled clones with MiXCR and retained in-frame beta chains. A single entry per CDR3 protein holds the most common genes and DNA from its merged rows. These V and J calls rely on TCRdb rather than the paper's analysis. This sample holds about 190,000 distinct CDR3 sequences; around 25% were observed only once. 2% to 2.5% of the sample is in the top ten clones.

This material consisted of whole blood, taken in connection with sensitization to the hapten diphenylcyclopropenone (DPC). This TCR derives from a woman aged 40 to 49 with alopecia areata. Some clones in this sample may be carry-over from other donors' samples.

The nucleotides are TGTGCCAGCAGTTTACAGGGTAATGGGGCCAACGTCCTGACTTTC. This is translated as CASSLQGNGANVLTF. The rearranged chain carries TRBV12-3 or TRBV12-4 and TRBJ2-6; the best D guess is TRBD1, with 5 bases matching. Relative to germline, V is 2 bases shorter and J is 3 bases shorter, with 8 bases between their ends. The CDR3 numbers 15 residues from cysteine through phenylalanine. Only the CDR3 portion is preserved as DNA: 45 bases, with reading frame beginning at the first base.